The clone carrying this TCR beta chain was found a few times. Its specificity is unknown. This sample was taken from a study of T cells in Graves' hyperthyroidism and ophthalmopathy. Across the whole study: Peripheral blood was taken when the disease was first diagnosed, before any treatment began.

Germline values: CDR1 SQVTM, CDR2 ANQGSEA. V lost 4 bases, J lost 0 bases, and 5 bases stayed unmatched. The CDR3 sequence is 14 residues long. Findings and caveats of the study: The model's output predicted ophthalmopathy at a median of around 6.9 months prior to onset.

Using RNA transcripts as the source, TCR beta CDR3 regions were amplified. TCR CDR3 regions were first amplified by RT-PCR with HTBI primers. TCRdb re-analysed the multiplex PCR reads in MiXCR, keeping a single row per CDR3 protein. The repertoire consists of some 360,000 distinct CDR3 sequences, with less than 20% occurring once and the leading ten covering less than 20%. The sample consisted of blood. The chain recombines TRBV29-1 with TRBJ1-1; 7 bases are shared with TRBD1. The origin of this receptor is a woman aged 40-49 years with Graves' ophthalmopathy. CDR3 protein: CSVVGTAMNTEAFF. CDR3 DNA: TGCAGCGTTGTTGGGACAGCCATGAACACTGAAGCTTTCTTT.